This TCR beta chain was obtained from a study of blood T cell repertoires in COVID-19. The table came from immunoSEQ multiplex PCR; TCRdb's copy has only in-frame clones and leaves some out. The data contain 220,000 or so clones, 80% of them singletons. Germline values: CDR1 KGHSH, CDR2 LQKENI. CDR3 size: 12 residues. V was pared by 3 bases and J by 7 bases, with 2 bases of the junction left unmatched. Sequencing was performed on peripheral blood. This receptor was obtained from a woman in her 70s with acute or convalescent COVID-19. The chain recombines TRBV18 with TRBJ2-5; 7 nucleotides line up with TRBD2. The DNA for the CDR3 is TGTGCCAGCTCACCGGGGGAGGGGACCCAGTACTTC. Residues: CASSPGEGTQYF. Full variable domain (remainder filled in from reference TRBV18 and TRBJ2-5): NAGVMQNPRHLVRRRGQEARLRCSPMKGHSHVYWYRQLPEEGLKFMVYLQKENIIDESGMPKERFSAEFPKEGPSILRIQQVVRGDSAAYFCASSPGEGTQYFGPGTRLLVL.